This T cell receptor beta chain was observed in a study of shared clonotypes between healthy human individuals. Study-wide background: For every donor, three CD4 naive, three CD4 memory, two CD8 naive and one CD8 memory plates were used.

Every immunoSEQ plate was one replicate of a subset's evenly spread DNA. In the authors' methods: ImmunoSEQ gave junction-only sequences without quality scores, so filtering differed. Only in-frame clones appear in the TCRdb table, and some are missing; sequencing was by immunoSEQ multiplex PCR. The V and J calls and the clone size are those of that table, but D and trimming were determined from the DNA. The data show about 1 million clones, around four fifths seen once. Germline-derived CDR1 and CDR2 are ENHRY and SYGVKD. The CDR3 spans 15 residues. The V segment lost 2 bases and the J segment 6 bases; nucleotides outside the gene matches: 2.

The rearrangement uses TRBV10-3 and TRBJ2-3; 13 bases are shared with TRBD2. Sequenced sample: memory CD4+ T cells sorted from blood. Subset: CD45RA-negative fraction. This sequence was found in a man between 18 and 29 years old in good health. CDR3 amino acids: CAISETGLAGDTQYF. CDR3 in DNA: TGTGCCATCAGTGAGACGGGACTAGCGGGGGATACGCAGTATTTT.